The clone carrying this T cell receptor (beta chain) was counted a few times. This record comes from a study of identical twins. The CDR3 spans 16 residues. Germline CDR1 is SGHAT and CDR2 is FQNNGV. The ends were cut back, 0 bases at V and 0 bases at J, with 10 bases in the middle. cDNA molecules carried unique molecular identifiers, and template switching added a universal primer site. TCRdb processed the 5' RACE reads anew with MiXCR; each CDR3 protein has one entry. Of a few hundred thousand distinct CDR3 sequences listed, 14% were seen once; the top ten hold about 0.97%. The same sample was also studied in work on yellow fever vaccine responses in identical twins.

The sample comprised CD4+ T cells sorted from blood. The chain combines TRBV11-2 with TRBJ2-3, with D tentatively TRBD2 (7 bases). The clonotype was recovered from a woman between 18 and 29 years old in good health. The CDR3 here is CASSLEAGASTDTQYF. The CDR3 DNA reads as TGTGCCAGCAGCTTAGAGGCGGGGGCTAGCACAGATACGCAGTATTTT.